This TCR beta chain originates from a study of cytomegalovirus exposure and HLA in healthy donors. The CDR3 length is 15 residues. The ends lost 4 bases at V and 7 bases at J; junction bases unmatched: 8. The germline V gene has CDR1 MNHEY and CDR2 SVGAGI. Primers for the PCR totalled 60 Vbeta and 13 Jbeta. The repertoire was sequenced with immunoSEQ multiplex PCR; TCRdb's copy has only in-frame clones and lacks some. The sample consists of under 150,000 clones, about 86% of them appearing once. The gene calls are TRBV6-5 and TRBJ2-5; 11 bases align to TRBD2. The sequenced sample consisted of PBMCs. This TCR derives from a man aged 40-49 years in good health and CMV-seropositive. The CDR3 DNA reads TGTGCCAGCAGTTCGGGACTAGCGGCCTTGGGGACCCAGTACTTC. It is translated as CASSSGLAALGTQYF.